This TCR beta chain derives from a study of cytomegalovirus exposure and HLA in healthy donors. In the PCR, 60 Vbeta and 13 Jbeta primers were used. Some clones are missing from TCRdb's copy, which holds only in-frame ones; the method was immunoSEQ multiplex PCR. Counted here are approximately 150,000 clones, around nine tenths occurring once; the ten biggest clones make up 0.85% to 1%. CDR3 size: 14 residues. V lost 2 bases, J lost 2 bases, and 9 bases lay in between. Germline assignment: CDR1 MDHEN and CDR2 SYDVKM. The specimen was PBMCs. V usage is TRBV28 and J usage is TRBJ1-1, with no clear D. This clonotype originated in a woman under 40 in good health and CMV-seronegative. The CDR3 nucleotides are TGTGCCAGCAGTTTAAGCAGGATTAACACTGAAGCTTTCTTT. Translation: CASSLSRINTEAFF.